These 13 T cell receptor beta chains share one sample of origin, sequenced in a study of T cells in Graves' hyperthyroidism and ophthalmopathy. Amplified TCR beta CDR3 regions derived from RNA transcripts. A first-round RT-PCR of the TCR CDR3 used the HTBI primer set. MiXCR, run by TCRdb on the multiplex PCR reads, gives a single entry per CDR3 protein. The table lists under 800,000 distinct CDR3 sequences, around 13% of them singletons. Sample: blood. These receptors came from a woman younger than 35 with Graves' hyperthyroidism.

This clonotype was seen many times. The chain is built from TRBV3-1 and TRBJ2-7, with TRBD2 matching 10 bases. The CDR3 is 15 residues long. Looked up from germline, CDR1 is LGHDT and CDR2 is YNNKEL (reference sequence). Losses at the gene ends were 0 bases for V and 8 bases for J; bases not matched to a gene: 7. The CDR3 region has the DNA TGTGCCAGCAGCCAAGATCCAGCGGGAGGGCCCAAGCAGTACTTC. Its protein product is CASSQDPAGGPKQYF.

The J gene is TRBJ2-7, the V gene TRBV7-2; weak D call: TRBD1 (6 bases). The germline V gene has CDR1 SGHTA and CDR2 FQGNSA. Trimming cost V 5 bases and J 3 bases, with 17 bases left between them. CDR3 length: 15 amino acids. The CDR3 nucleotides read TGTGCCAGCAGCACCCAACCCGGGACATTCTACGAGCAGTACTTC. Amino acids: CASSTQPGTFYEQYF. Filled out from reference TRBV7-2 and TRBJ2-7, the complete variable domain reads GAGVSQSPSNKVTEKGKDVELRCDPISGHTALYWYRQSLGQGLEFLIYFQGNSAPDKSGLPSDRFSAERTGGSVSTLTIQRTQQEDSAVYLCASSTQPGTFYEQYFGPGTRLTVT.

The table lists this clonotype with many counts. This rearrangement joins TRBV7-2 to TRBJ2-3, with unresolved D. The CDR3 loop spans 14 amino acids. CDR1 is SGHTA and CDR2 is FQGNSA in the germline V gene. Trimming pared 8 bases from V and 4 bases from J, leaving 16 bases between. In nucleotides, the CDR3 is TGTGCCAGCGTATCAGTCGACGCGCCAGATACGCAGTATTTT. It translates to CASVSVDAPDTQYF.

This clonotype has ten or more counts. The chain recombines TRBV28 with TRBJ2-4; 10 bases agree with TRBD1. Trimming removed 4 bases from V and 8 bases from J; junction bases left unmatched: 5. The germline gives CDR1 MDHEN, CDR2 SYDVKM. The CDR3 loop spans 14 amino acids. The CDR3: CASSSPGQGYIQYF. CDR3 sequence (DNA): TGTGCCAGCAGTTCACCGGGACAGGGGTACATTCAGTACTTC.

The chain employs TRBV6-5 and TRBJ2-5, with no clear D. Germline V gene sequence: CDR1 MNHEY, CDR2 SVGAGI. V was cut by 4 bases and J by 2 bases, with 14 bases left in between. This CDR3 is built from 15 residues. CDR3 residues: CASSLRTLDQETQYF. Written as DNA, the CDR3 is TGTGCCAGCAGTTTGCGGACCCTCGATCAAGAGACCCAGTACTTC.

Ten or more counts support this clonotype. The chain links TRBV30 to TRBJ2-7; 8 nucleotides match TRBD2. Germline loops: CDR1 GTSNPN, CDR2 SVGIG (reference sequence). Unmatched junction bases numbered 10, after V lost 4 bases and J lost 5 bases. The CDR3 extends over 14 amino acids. The CDR3 nucleotides read TGTGCCTGGAAACCGGGACTAGAAGTCCACGAGCAGTACTTC. Amino acid sequence: CAWKPGLEVHEQYF.

As concerns this clonotype: This may stem from a read error, because a much larger clone lies one nucleotide away. This chain joins TRBV6-1 and TRBJ1-1, with 7 bases matching TRBD1. V lost 4 bases to trimming and J lost 10 bases; unmatched junction nucleotides: 9. The CDR3 contains 13 residues. Germline CDR1 reads MNHNS; CDR2 reads SASEGT. CDR3 DNA sequence: TGTGCCAGCAGTGGACAGGGTCTTTGGGCAGCTTTCTTT. Protein: CASSGQGLWAAFF.

This clonotype occurred many times. This chain connects TRBV27 to TRBJ2-7, with TRBD2 as a possible D gene (6 bases). Trimming took off 4 bases at V and 2 bases at J, with 12 bases between the two ends. Germline loops: CDR1 MNHEY, CDR2 SMNVEV (reference sequence). This CDR3 contains 14 residues. CDR3 sequence: CASSSLAHPYEQYF. In DNA form, the CDR3 reads TGTGCCAGCAGTTCCCTAGCGCATCCCTACGAGCAGTACTTC.

V is TRBV20-1 and J is TRBJ2-5, with 16 positions matching TRBD2. The CDR3 covers 15 residues. J lost 4 bases, V lost 3 bases, and 2 bases had no gene match. CDR1 DFQATT and CDR2 SNEGSKA come from the germline V gene (reference sequence). The CDR3 DNA sequence: TGCAGTGCTAGGGGGACTAGCGGGAGGGGAGAGACCCAGTACTTC. This gives the protein CSARGTSGRGETQYF.

The rearrangement joins TRBV29-1 to TRBJ2-1; the D gene is possibly TRBD2 (5 bases). The V gene's germline CDR1 is SQVTM and CDR2 ANQGSEA. Trimming took 5 bases from V and 0 from J, leaving 38 bases between them. The CDR3 spans 23 residues. The CDR3 nucleotides read TGCAGCGTTAAAGGAGTGGAGGAAGATACTAAACCGTACTCTTTAGGCTCCTACAATGAGCAGTTCTTC. Its translation is CSVKGVEEDTKPYSLGSYNEQFF.

This clonotype has at least ten counts. CDR3 DNA sequence: TGTGCCAGCAGCTTAGGGCAGCGCTACGAGCAGTACTTC. It yields the protein CASSLGQRYEQYF. The V gene is TRBV13, the J gene TRBJ2-7, with no clear D. Trimming removed 0 bases at V and 3 bases at J, with 6 bases between. The CDR3 loop spans 13 amino acids. Germline assignment: CDR1 PRHDT and CDR2 FYEKMQ (reference sequence).

This clonotype was recorded at least ten times. This chain links TRBV20-1 with TRBJ2-7; D not resolved. Between the trimmed V and J ends, which lost 6 bases and 4 bases, there was a span of 19 bases. Germline V gives CDR1 DFQATT, CDR2 SNEGSKA (reference sequence). The CDR3 spans 14 residues. CDR3 region: CSARTRSAGYEQYF. The CDR3 DNA reads TGCAGTGCCAGAACCAGGAGCGCTGGGTACGAGCAGTACTTC.

The chain carries TRBV14 and TRBJ2-3, with 7 nucleotides matching TRBD1. Germline V lookup: CDR1 SGHDN, CDR2 FVKESK. The CDR3 consists of 15 residues. V shed 4 bases and J 2 bases; nucleotides not matched to a gene: 6. CDR3 protein: CASSPYRGNTDTQYF. The DNA for the CDR3 is TGTGCCAGCAGCCCTTACAGGGGAAACACAGATACGCAGTATTTT.